The 8 T cell receptor beta chains below come from one sample, sequenced in a study of blood T cell repertoires in COVID-19. Profiling relied on immunoSEQ multiplex PCR, and the TCRdb table lists in-frame clones only, not all of them. The table lists 330,000 or so clones, approximately 89% of them singletons. Material: peripheral blood. The receptors stem from a woman aged 55-69 years with COVID-19, enrolled during active disease.

This rearrangement joins TRBV10-3 to TRBJ2-1, with no clear D. Per the germline V gene, CDR1 is ENHRY and CDR2 is SYGVKD. This CDR3 is 15 amino acids long. Trimming pared 5 bases from V and 1 base from J, leaving 12 bases between. The CDR3, as DNA: TGTGCCATCAGTTGGGTTCTAGGATCCTACAATGAGCAGTTCTTC. As protein: CAISWVLGSYNEQFF.

The chain is built from TRBV5-4 and TRBJ1-6; D possibly corresponds to TRBD1 (5 bases). Trimming removed 4 bases from V and 0 bases from J, with 8 bases in between. The CDR3 runs to 15 residues. Per the germline V gene, CDR1 is SGHNT and CDR2 is YYREEE (reference sequence). The CDR3 here is CASSRQSSYNSPLHF. The CDR3 DNA reads TGTGCCAGCAGCAGACAGAGCTCCTATAATTCACCCCTCCACTTT.

This clone appeared a few times. J is TRBJ1-2 and V is TRBV4-2, with D possibly TRBD1 on 6 matching bases. V was trimmed by 8 bases and J by 4 bases, leaving 17 bases between them. The CDR3 covers 14 residues. CDR1 and CDR2 from the germline V gene are LGHNA and YNFKEQ. The CDR3 loop is CASGPDEDSYGYTF. The CDR3 region has the DNA TGTGCCAGCGGACCGGACGAGGACAGCTATGGCTACACCTTC.

The gene calls are TRBV6-5 and TRBJ1-2; D might be TRBD1 (5 bases). Trimming cost V 6 bases and J 5 bases, with 19 bases left between them. This CDR3 has 15 amino acids. Per germline, CDR1 MNHEY and CDR2 SVGAGI. CDR3 in DNA: TGTGCCAGCAGGCCGGGGGGGAGTTTAGGTTATGGCTACACCTTC. This encodes CASRPGGSLGYGYTF.

This chain links TRBV11-2 with TRBJ1-2; 7 nucleotides align to TRBD1. CDR1 SGHAT and CDR2 FQNNGV come from the germline V gene. This CDR3 is built from 15 residues. The V segment lost 4 bases and the J segment 4 bases; nucleotides outside the gene matches: 9. Here the CDR3 DNA reads TGTGCCAGCAGCTCAGGGGGATCGGGTGGCTATGGCTACACCTTC. Translation gives CASSSGGSGGYGYTF.

CDR3: CASSQASLPSYEQYF. The CDR3 nucleotides are TGTGCCAGCAGCCAAGCGAGTTTACCCTCCTACGAGCAGTACTTC. The genes are TRBV3-1 (or the pseudogene TRBV3-2) and TRBJ2-7; D remains unclear. V was cut by 1 base and J by 0 bases, with 10 bases left in between. CDR3 length equals 15 residues. CDR1 and CDR2 (germline): LGHDT, YNNKEL (reference sequence).

CDR3 amino acids: CASSGSPGGGPFTDTQYF. The CDR3 bases are TGTGCCAGTAGTGGGTCCCCAGGCGGGGGGCCCTTCACAGATACGCAGTATTTT. This chain joins TRBV19 and TRBJ2-3; TRBD2 matches 8 bases. The CDR3 loop spans 18 amino acids. The germline V gene encodes CDR1 LNHDA and CDR2 SQIVND (reference sequence). J lost 2 bases, V lost 5 bases, and 15 bases had no gene match.

The V gene is TRBV5-5, the J gene TRBJ2-1; 7 bases are shared with TRBD2. Trimming took 4 bases from V and 2 from J; bases not matched to a gene: 3. Per germline, CDR1 SGHKS and CDR2 YYEKEE (reference sequence). The CDR3 spans 14 residues. The CDR3 bases are TGTGCCAGCAGCCGGGAGGTGACCTACAATGAGCAGTTCTTC. Its translation: CASSREVTYNEQFF.